This T cell receptor beta chain was documented in a study of OX40 agonist ivuxolimab in advanced cancers. Trimming removed 11 bases from V and 0 bases from J, with 17 bases in between. The CDR3 consists of 15 residues. The germline CDR1 and CDR2 sequences are SNHLY and FYNNEI. This table comes from immunoSEQ multiplex PCR, and its TCRdb copy is limited to in-frame clones, with some not included. The data hold some 64,000 clones, with roughly 84% observed a single time. The sequenced sample was CD4+ or CD8+ T cells sorted from blood, obtained in a trial of the OX40 agonist ivuxolimab. This chain joins TRBV2 and TRBJ1-3; maybe TRBD1 (5 bases). The clonotype originates from an adult with an advanced solid tumor such as melanoma, head and neck, liver or kidney cancer. This CDR3 is CAGQGALGSGNTIYF. CDR3 coding DNA: TGTGCCGGACAAGGGGCGTTGGGCTCTGGAAACACCATATATTTT. Full variable domain (rest looked up from reference TRBV2 and TRBJ1-3): EPEVTQTPSHQVTQMGQEVILRCVPISNHLYFYWYRQILGQKVEFLVSFYNNEISEKSEIFDDQFSVERPDGSNFTLKIRSTKLEDSAMYFCAGQGALGSGNTIYFGEGSWLTVV.